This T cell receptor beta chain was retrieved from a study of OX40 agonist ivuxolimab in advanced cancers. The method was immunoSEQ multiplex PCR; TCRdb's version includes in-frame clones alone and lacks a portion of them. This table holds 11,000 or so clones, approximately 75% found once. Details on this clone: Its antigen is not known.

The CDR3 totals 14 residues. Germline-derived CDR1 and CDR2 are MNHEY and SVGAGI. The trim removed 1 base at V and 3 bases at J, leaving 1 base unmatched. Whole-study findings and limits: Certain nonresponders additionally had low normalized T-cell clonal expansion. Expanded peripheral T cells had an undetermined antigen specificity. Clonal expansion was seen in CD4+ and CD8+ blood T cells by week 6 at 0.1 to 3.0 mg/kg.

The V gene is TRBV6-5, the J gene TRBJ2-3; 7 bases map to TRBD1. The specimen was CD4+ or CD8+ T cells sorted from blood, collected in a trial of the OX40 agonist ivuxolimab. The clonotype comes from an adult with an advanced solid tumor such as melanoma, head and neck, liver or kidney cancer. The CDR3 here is CASSYLTGTDTQYF. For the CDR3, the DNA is TGTGCCAGCAGTTACTTGACAGGGACAGATACGCAGTATTTT.